Following are 28 T cell receptor beta chains from one sample sequenced in a study of blood T cell repertoires in COVID-19. Some clones are missing from TCRdb's copy, which holds only in-frame ones; the method was immunoSEQ multiplex PCR. The sample shows some 200,000 clones, approximately 87% of them seen only once. The sequencing input was peripheral blood. These receptors were taken from a woman younger than 30 who had recovered from COVID-19.

The gene calls are TRBV6-1 and TRBJ1-2, with 8 bases fitting TRBD1. The CDR3 sequence is 13 residues long. Per germline, CDR1 MNHNS and CDR2 SASEGT. Losses at the gene ends were 3 bases for V and 8 bases for J; bases not matched to a gene: 5. The CDR3: CASSDRGRRGYTF. CDR3 nucleotide sequence: TGTGCCAGCAGTGACAGGGGGCGAAGAGGCTACACCTTC.

This chain joins TRBV5-8 and TRBJ2-1; the D gene is possibly TRBD1 (6 bases). The CDR3 sequence is 13 residues long. V was cut by 7 bases and J by 3 bases, with 11 bases left in between. CDR1 and CDR2 (germline): SGHTS, YDEGEE. The CDR3 nucleotides are TGTGCCAGCCCTGAACAGGGCTACAATGAGCAGTTCTTC. Protein: CASPEQGYNEQFF.

This clone showed up just a few times. The sample contains more than one DNA sequence encoding this CDR3. V is TRBV6-2 or TRBV6-3 and J is TRBJ1-1; 7 nucleotides agree with TRBD1. J gave up 3 bases and V 4 bases, and 2 bases lay outside the gene matches. There are 13 residues in the CDR3. Looked up from germline, CDR1 is MNHEY and CDR2 is SVGEGT. CDR3 sequence (DNA): TGTGCCAGCAGTTTAACAGGGGACACTGAAGCTTTCTTT. Residues: CASSLTGDTEAFF.

The chain links TRBV6-5 to TRBJ1-1; the match to TRBD1 covers 7 bases. After removal of 4 bases from V and 10 bases from J, the junction contained 9 bases not matched to a gene. There are 13 residues in the CDR3. Germline assignment: CDR1 MNHEY and CDR2 SVGAGI. The CDR3 region has the DNA TGTGCCAGCAGTTTGGGACAGCCCAATGGAGCTTTCTTT. It codes for CASSLGQPNGAFF.

The chain has TRBV19 and TRBJ2-6, with D tentatively TRBD2 (6 bases). Per germline, CDR1 LNHDA and CDR2 SQIVND (reference sequence). Trimming cost V 0 bases and J 2 bases, with 11 bases left between them. The CDR3 extends over 17 amino acids. The CDR3 nucleotides are TGTGCCAGTAGTATAGAATTTTCGGGAGCTGGGGCCAACGTCCTGACTTTC. This sequence encodes CASSIEFSGAGANVLTF.

J is TRBJ2-1 and V is TRBV10-3, with 8 bases identical to TRBD2. V lost 4 bases and J lost 2; bases outside the gene matches: 7. The CDR3 is 16 amino acids. The germline gives CDR1 ENHRY, CDR2 SYGVKD. Written as DNA, the CDR3 is TGTGCCATCAGTGGAAGGCTAGCGGGTACCTACAATGAGCAGTTCTTC. Amino acids: CAISGRLAGTYNEQFF.

The chain recombines TRBV7-9 with TRBJ2-7, with 10 bases lining up with TRBD2. Losses at the gene ends were 1 base for V and 4 bases for J; bases not matched to a gene: 4. This CDR3 region has 15 residues. The V gene's germline CDR1 is SEHNR and CDR2 FQNEAQ (reference sequence). Here the CDR3 reads CASSLEAGGRYEQYF. Here the CDR3 DNA reads TGTGCCAGCAGCTTAGAAGCGGGGGGGCGTTACGAGCAGTACTTC.

This sequence joins TRBV6-5 and TRBJ1-5; D is uncertain. Germline V lookup: CDR1 MNHEY, CDR2 SVGAGI. This CDR3 spans 15 amino acids. The V end was cut by 5 bases, the J end by 2 bases, with 13 bases between. CDR3 protein: CASSPQERGNQPQHF. In DNA form, the CDR3 reads TGTGCCAGCAGTCCCCAAGAGAGGGGCAATCAGCCCCAGCATTTT.

The V and J genes are TRBV9 and TRBJ2-6, with 8 bases identical to TRBD2. Losses at the gene ends were 6 bases for V and 1 base for J; bases not matched to a gene: 3. The V gene's germline CDR1 is SGDLS and CDR2 YYNGEE. The CDR3 contains 15 residues. CDR3 region: CASNPGGSGANVLTF. In DNA form, the CDR3 reads TGTGCCAGCAACCCGGGGGGGTCTGGGGCCAACGTCCTGACTTTC. Full variable domain (outside the CDR3, taken from reference TRBV9 and TRBJ2-6): DSGVTQTPKHLITATGQRVTLRCSPRSGDLSVYWYQQSLDQGLQFLIQYYNGEERAKGNILERFSAQQFPDLHSELNLSSLELGDSALYFCASNPGGSGANVLTFGAGSRLTVL.

V usage is TRBV19 and J usage is TRBJ1-2; possibly TRBD1 for D (5 bases). The CDR3 totals 13 residues. CDR1 LNHDA and CDR2 SQIVND come from the germline V gene (reference sequence). Trimming stripped 6 bases from V and 1 base from J, with 9 bases between. CDR3 sequence reads: CASSLQDNYGYTF. The CDR3 DNA reads as TGTGCCAGTAGCCTACAGGATAACTATGGCTACACCTTC.

The gene calls are TRBV4-3 and TRBJ1-4; weak D call: TRBD1 (6 bases). The CDR3 spans 16 residues. Germline assignment: CDR1 LGHNA and CDR2 YSLEER. V shed 5 bases and J shed 5 bases, with 18 bases lying between them. The CDR3: CASSARAAGANEKLFF. In DNA, the CDR3 is TGCGCCAGCAGCGCGCGAGCGGCAGGGGCGAATGAAAAACTGTTTTTT.

V is TRBV5-1 and J is TRBJ2-6, with a tentative D call TRBD2 (5 bases). Trimming left V 5 bases short and J 0 bases short, with 6 bases between. The V gene's germline CDR1 is SGHRS and CDR2 YFSETQ. The CDR3 has 14 residues. CDR3 DNA sequence: TGCGCCAGCAGTGGAGGCTCTGGGGCCAACGTCCTGACTTTC. Its translation: CASSGGSGANVLTF.

The chain carries TRBV7-3 and TRBJ2-1, with D maybe TRBD2 (7 bases). Between the trimmed V and J ends, which lost 2 bases and 5 bases, there was a span of 13 bases. The CDR3 extends over 15 amino acids. CDR1 and CDR2 from the germline V gene are SGHTA and FQGTGA. The CDR3 nucleotides are TGTGCCAGCAGCTTATCCTCGGGGGGCAACAATGAGCAGTTCTTC. Its translation: CASSLSSGGNNEQFF.

The chain uses TRBV6-2 or TRBV6-3 and TRBJ1-5; tentatively, D is TRBD1 (5 bases). Trimming pared 0 bases from V and 4 bases from J, leaving 7 bases between. Germline CDR1 MNHEY, CDR2 SVGEGT. The length of the CDR3 is 14 residues. CDR3 nucleotide sequence: TGTGCCAGCAGTTACTCCCAGGGAAATCAGCCCCAGCATTTT. The encoded protein is CASSYSQGNQPQHF.

The chain uses TRBV7-6 and TRBJ2-7, with TRBD2 matching over 10 bases. CDR1 SGHVS and CDR2 FNYEAQ come from the germline V gene. V lost 7 bases, J lost 0 bases, and 6 bases stayed unmatched. CDR3 length: 15 residues. CDR3 in amino acids: CASTLAGANSYEQYV. Here the CDR3 DNA reads TGTGCCAGCACCCTAGCGGGAGCTAACTCCTACGAGCAGTACGTC.

V usage is TRBV5-6 and J usage is TRBJ2-7; 8 nucleotides align to TRBD1. The germline CDR1 and CDR2 sequences are SGHDT and YYEEEE. There are 15 residues in the CDR3. V shed 4 bases, J shed 4 bases, and the junction held 10 bases outside the gene matches. As DNA, the CDR3 is TGTGCCAGCAGCGACGGCACAGGGGGAATTTACGAGCAGTACGTC. Protein product: CASSDGTGGIYEQYV.

The chain joins TRBV24-1 to TRBJ2-1, with 9 bases fitting TRBD1. Unmatched junction bases numbered 3, after V lost 3 bases and J lost 7 bases. Germline-derived CDR1 and CDR2 are KGHDR and SFDVKD. This CDR3 spans 14 amino acids. The DNA for the CDR3 is TGTGCCACCAGTGATCCCGGGACAGGGAATGAGCAGTTCTTC. Translating gives CATSDPGTGNEQFF.

The rearrangement uses TRBV28 and TRBJ1-5; possible D gene TRBD1, 6 bases. Germline V gene sequence: CDR1 MDHEN, CDR2 SYDVKM. The V end lost 2 bases, the J end lost 3 bases, and 8 bases lay between the germline ends. This CDR3 contains 14 residues. This CDR3 reads CASSLRQANQPQHF. Here the CDR3 DNA reads TGTGCCAGCAGTTTAAGACAGGCCAATCAGCCCCAGCATTTT.

The rearrangement links TRBV7-2 to TRBJ1-2; possible D gene TRBD1, 6 bases. From germline, CDR1 is SGHTA and CDR2 FQGNSA. V lost 1 base and J lost 0, with 9 bases in between. The CDR3 totals 15 residues. The CDR3 is CASSLVGGANYGYTF. Here the CDR3 DNA reads TGTGCCAGCAGCTTAGTAGGGGGAGCTAACTATGGCTACACCTTC.

This clone turned up a few times. The chain uses TRBV13 and TRBJ1-6; no firm D call. Trimming stripped 1 base from V and 6 bases from J, with 19 bases between. CDR1 is PRHDT and CDR2 is FYEKMQ in the germline V gene (reference sequence). There are 18 residues in the CDR3. The CDR3: CASSLVRGSPGRNSPLHF. The DNA for the CDR3 is TGTGCCAGCAGCTTAGTCCGGGGTTCTCCCGGGCGTAATTCACCCCTCCACTTT.

The chain uses TRBV19 and TRBJ1-2; TRBD1 matches at 8 bases. Germline V CDR1 and CDR2: LNHDA, SQIVND (reference sequence). The CDR3 is made up of 14 amino acids. J gave up 8 bases and V 1 base, and 6 bases lay outside the gene matches. The CDR3 nucleotides are TGTGCCAGTAGTATAGCAGGGGGCTCGGAAGGCTACACCTTC. Translating gives CASSIAGGSEGYTF.

The rearrangement joins TRBV30 to TRBJ1-4; tentative D call: TRBD1 (6 bases). Germline CDR1 and CDR2: GTSNPN and SVGIG (reference sequence). Trimming shortened V by 3 bases and J by 4 bases, and 12 bases separated the two germline ends. The CDR3 spans 14 residues. CDR3 region: CAWRTQGVNEKLFF. CDR3 coding DNA: TGTGCCTGGAGGACACAGGGAGTTAATGAAAAACTGTTTTTT.

The chain uses TRBV2 and TRBJ1-3; D may be TRBD1 (6 bases). Germline loops: CDR1 SNHLY, CDR2 FYNNEI. The V gene lost 2 bases and the J gene lost 3 bases, with 17 bases spanning the gap. The CDR3 is 17 residues long. Here the CDR3 reads CASSETTFDRNGNTIYF. CDR3 coding DNA: TGTGCCAGCAGTGAAACTACATTCGACAGGAATGGAAACACCATATATTTT.

J is TRBJ2-7 and V is TRBV18; 8 positions agree with TRBD2. The V and J ends lost 6 bases and 3 bases, in that order; junction bases with no gene match: 10. Germline CDR1 is KGHSH and CDR2 is LQKENI. This CDR3 has 15 residues. The CDR3 DNA reads TGTGCCAGCTCGGAACCCTCAGCGGGGGACTACGAGCAGTACTTC. Translated: CASSEPSAGDYEQYF.

The rearrangement links TRBV4-1 to TRBJ2-7; 8 positions match TRBD2. The CDR3 runs 16 residues. V trimming: 1 base; J trimming: 2 bases; junction bases outside the gene matches: 7. CDR1 and CDR2 from the germline V gene are MGHRA and YSYEKL. CDR3 sequence reads: CASSQVSSGGPYEQYF. The CDR3 region has the DNA TGCGCCAGCAGCCAAGTATCGAGCGGGGGTCCCTACGAGCAGTACTTC.

V usage is TRBV5-1 and J usage is TRBJ1-2, with D maybe TRBD1 (5 bases). V was pared by 4 bases and J by 8 bases, with 9 bases between. The germline CDR1 and CDR2 sequences are SGHRS and YFSETQ. The CDR3 sequence is 11 residues long. The DNA of the CDR3 is TGCGCCAGCAGCCCAGGGTACGGCTACACCTTC. Protein product: CASSPGYGYTF. The variable domain in full, with the rest retrieved from reference TRBV5-1 and TRBJ1-2, is KAGVTQTPRYLIKTRGQQVTLSCSPISGHRSVSWYQQTPGQGLQFLFEYFSETQRNKGNFPGRFSGRQFSNSRSEMNVSTLELGDSALYLCASSPGYGYTFGSGTRLTVV.

The chain is built from TRBV5-1 and TRBJ1-2; D perhaps matches TRBD1 (6 bases). V was shortened by 4 bases and J by 1 base, with 11 bases between the two germline ends. Looked up from germline, CDR1 is SGHRS and CDR2 is YFSETQ. This CDR3 has 14 residues. The CDR3 DNA sequence: TGCGCCAGCAGCCCAGGGGACATTAACTATGGCTACACCTTC. It specifies CASSPGDINYGYTF.

This clone showed up just once. This chain uses TRBV19 with TRBJ1-4; no definite D call. The CDR3 has 13 amino acids. V was pared by 7 bases and J by 2 bases, with 8 bases between. CDR1 is LNHDA, CDR2 SQIVND, per germline (reference sequence). The CDR3 DNA reads TGTGCCAGTAATGGGCCTACTAATGAAAAACTGTTTTTT. It specifies CASNGPTNEKLFF.